The present T cell receptor beta chain was sequenced within a study of blood T cell repertoires in COVID-19. Across the study: Donors in the United States, Italy and Spain gave samples during acute or convalescent COVID-19. The cDNA or gDNA used as material had been derived from T cells, B-cell-depleted T cells, or PBMCs.

CDR3 size: 15 residues. J gave up 8 bases and V 4 bases, and 12 bases lay outside the gene matches. Germline-derived CDR1 and CDR2 are SQVTM and ANQGSEA. As handled by the study authors: How many nucleated cells were present was estimated from reference gene primer amplification. The protocol was immunoSEQ multiplex PCR, while the TCRdb copy is restricted to in-frame clones and leaves out a portion. V, J and clone size derive from that table, while D and trimming were established from the DNA sequence. The table includes under 300,000 clones, approximately 83% detected once. Sequenced input: peripheral blood. The clonotype comes from a woman between 50 and 59 years old who had recovered from COVID-19. The chain links TRBV29-1 to TRBJ1-4, with TRBD1 matching over 8 bases. CDR3 residues: CSVGVRGHSNEKLFF. The CDR3 bases are TGCAGCGTTGGAGTCAGGGGGCATAGTAACGAAAAACTGTTTTTT.